The 29 T cell receptor beta chains presented below share a single source sample, sequenced in a study of blood T cell repertoires in COVID-19 (dated by TCRdb to about 2020). The library was obtained by the immunoSEQ multiplex PCR assay. TCRdb's version of the immuneACCESS table is confined to in-frame rearrangements and falls short of the full clone set. An unresolved V gene accounts for under half of the shortfall where checked; the remainder is of unknown origin. The sample table records approximately 300,000 clones; 75% to 90% of these occur just once. In total, the top ten clones hold around 0.84% of the sample. The sequencing sample was made of peripheral blood. Receptors were obtained from a man younger than 45 with acute or convalescent COVID-19.

V gene TRBV2 combines with J gene TRBJ1-5; TRBD1 agrees at 7 bases. J lost 3 bases, V lost 3 bases, and 2 bases had no gene match. Germline lookup yields CDR1 SNHLY and CDR2 FYNNEI. This CDR3 comprises 14 residues. The CDR3 protein is CASSDGTANQPQHF. The CDR3, as DNA: TGTGCCAGCAGTGACGGGACAGCCAATCAGCCCCAGCATTTT.

The V and J genes are TRBV27 and TRBJ2-5; 12 bases agree with TRBD2. Germline assignment: CDR1 MNHEY and CDR2 SMNVEV (reference sequence). The CDR3 covers 22 residues. Losses at the gene ends were 0 bases for V and 5 bases for J; bases not matched to a gene: 22. CDR3 sequence (DNA): TGTGCCAGCAGTTTATCGAACCTAGCGGGGGGGCATCGTTGGATTTTCTTCGAGACCCAGTACTTC. It is translated as CASSLSNLAGGHRWIFFETQYF.

The rearrangement links TRBV2 to TRBJ1-3, with 9 bases identical to TRBD1. Germline-derived CDR1 and CDR2 are SNHLY and FYNNEI. CDR3 length: 15 amino acids. V shed 6 bases, J shed 4 bases, and the junction held 7 bases outside the gene matches. The CDR3 coding sequence is TGTGCCAGCAGAGGGGACAGGGAATACGGAAACACCATATATTTT. Its protein is CASRGDREYGNTIYF.

The chain combines TRBV30 with TRBJ1-6, with 8 bases identical to TRBD1. Germline CDR1 is GTSNPN and CDR2 is SVGIG (reference sequence). This CDR3 contains 13 residues. J was trimmed by 9 bases and V by 2 bases; bases with no gene match: 3. The CDR3: CAWSTGGVSPLHF. CDR3 bases: TGTGCCTGGAGTACAGGGGGAGTTTCACCCCTCCACTTT.

This chain uses TRBV5-1 with TRBJ1-3; TRBD1 matches 8 bases. The V and J ends lost 0 bases and 4 bases, in that order; junction bases with no gene match: 9. CDR1 and CDR2 from the germline V gene are SGHRS and YFSETQ. The CDR3 covers 17 residues. CDR3 residues: CASSLAFQGAEGNTIYF. The CDR3 nucleotides read TGCGCCAGCAGCTTGGCCTTCCAGGGGGCTGAAGGAAACACCATATATTTT.

The chain recombines TRBV28 with TRBJ2-7, with 10 bases aligning to TRBD2. This CDR3 is 15 amino acids long. The germline gives CDR1 MDHEN, CDR2 SYDVKM. V was clipped by 6 bases and J by 7 bases; unmatched bases: 12. CDR3 amino acids: CASSRPSGGSWEQYF. Here the CDR3 DNA reads TGTGCCAGCAGCCGACCTAGCGGGGGCTCATGGGAGCAGTACTTC.

The gene calls are TRBV3-1 (or the pseudogene TRBV3-2) and TRBJ1-6, with a possible D match to TRBD1 (6 bases). Germline V lookup: CDR1 LGHDT, CDR2 YNNKEL (reference sequence). There are 17 residues in the CDR3. V lost 4 bases, J lost 10 bases, and 23 bases lay in between. The CDR3 protein is CASSLLIGGQNRSPLHF. CDR3 coding DNA: TGTGCCAGCAGCCTCCTAATAGGTGGACAGAACAGATCACCCCTCCACTTT.

The V gene is TRBV6-1, the J gene TRBJ2-2; 9 bases match TRBD2. Germline values: CDR1 MNHNS, CDR2 SASEGT. With 4 bases clipped from V and 2 bases from J, the junction kept 2 bases outside the gene matches. The CDR3 runs to 15 residues. CDR3 in amino acids: CASSGGGVNTGELFF. Written as DNA, the CDR3 is TGTGCCAGCAGTGGCGGGGGGGTTAACACCGGGGAGCTGTTTTTT.

The genes are TRBV14 and TRBJ1-5, with D possibly being TRBD1 (5 bases). The germline gives CDR1 SGHDN, CDR2 FVKESK. V lost 3 bases, J lost 7 bases, and 16 bases lay in between. The CDR3 runs 15 residues. The CDR3 loop reads CASSQGGVGEQPQHF. The CDR3 DNA reads as TGTGCCAGCAGCCAGGGGGGGGTAGGTGAACAGCCCCAGCATTTT.

The V gene is TRBV11-1, the J gene TRBJ2-7, with 11 bases identical to TRBD1. Unmatched junction bases numbered 6, after V lost 4 bases and J lost 7 bases. Per germline, CDR1 SGHAT and CDR2 FQDESV (reference sequence). The CDR3 is 14 amino acids. The CDR3 sequence: CASSSDRGRKEQYF. The CDR3 nucleotides are TGTGCCAGCAGCTCGGACAGGGGGCGGAAGGAGCAGTACTTC.

The V and J genes are TRBV30 and TRBJ1-1, with D unclear. There are 11 residues in the CDR3. CDR1 is GTSNPN and CDR2 is SVGIG in the germline V gene (reference sequence). V gave up 5 bases and J gave up 4 bases, with 8 bases separating them. CDR3 region: CAWERGTEAFF. The CDR3 region has the DNA TGTGCCTGGGAGCGGGGCACTGAAGCTTTCTTT.

J is TRBJ1-1 and V is TRBV13; the D is unclear. The ends were cut back, 2 bases at V and 3 bases at J, with 10 bases in the middle. CDR1 and CDR2 (germline): PRHDT, FYEKMQ (reference sequence). This CDR3 spans 14 amino acids. The CDR3, as DNA: TGTGCCAGCAGCTTACGGGGTGCGCACACTGAAGCTTTCTTT. This encodes CASSLRGAHTEAFF.

This clone was seen only a few times. This sequence joins TRBV12-5 and TRBJ1-1; perhaps TRBD1 as D (6 bases). The length of the CDR3 is 13 residues. CDR1 and CDR2 (germline): LGHNT, FRNRAP. V was trimmed by 6 bases and J by 9 bases, leaving 17 bases between them. Here the CDR3 DNA reads TGTGCTAGTGGCCCTGGAGGGGGAGGGAAAGCTTTCTTT. Translation: CASGPGGGGKAFF.

The chain is built from TRBV7-2 and TRBJ1-5; D gene unclear. Trimming cost V 3 bases and J 6 bases, with 9 bases left between them. The germline V gene encodes CDR1 SGHTA and CDR2 FQGNSA. The CDR3 extends over 13 amino acids. CDR3 protein: CASSFSVLQPQHF. In DNA, the CDR3 is TGTGCCAGCAGCTTTTCGGTTCTTCAGCCCCAGCATTTT.

This chain joins TRBV9 and TRBJ2-5; TRBD1 might be the D (6 bases). This CDR3 is built from 20 residues. Trimming pared 1 base from V and 1 base from J, leaving 26 bases between. Per the germline V gene, CDR1 is SGDLS and CDR2 is YYNGEE. CDR3 residues: CASSVTFTSTGTESQETQYF. In DNA form, the CDR3 reads TGTGCCAGCAGCGTAACCTTCACATCTACAGGGACCGAGAGCCAAGAGACCCAGTACTTC.

The V call is TRBV6-6, the J call TRBJ2-5; D not certain. The CDR3 extends over 14 amino acids. Per the germline V gene, CDR1 is MNHNY and CDR2 is SVGAGI (reference sequence). V was clipped by 4 bases and J by 1 base, with 10 bases between them. The CDR3 sequence: CASSFKASQETQYF. CDR3 sequence (DNA): TGTGCCAGCAGTTTTAAAGCTTCCCAAGAGACCCAGTACTTC.

The V and J genes are TRBV30 and TRBJ1-6; 7 nucleotides line up with TRBD1. CDR1 GTSNPN and CDR2 SVGIG come from the germline V gene (reference sequence). The CDR3 spans 15 residues. V was clipped by 2 bases and J by 7 bases; unmatched bases: 8. The CDR3 sequence is CAWSLLQGRNSPLHF. Written as DNA, the CDR3 is TGTGCCTGGAGTTTACTACAGGGGAGGAATTCACCCCTCCACTTT.

The V and J genes are TRBV6-2 or TRBV6-3 and TRBJ1-5, with a weak D call TRBD1 (6 bases). The CDR3 has 16 residues. In germline, CDR1 is MNHEY, CDR2 SVGEGT. V lost 6 bases and J lost 11, with 26 bases in between. As DNA, the CDR3 is TGTGCCAGCAGCGCGGGGGCGCAGGGCCGATATAGGGCCCAGCATTTT. The encoded protein is CASSAGAQGRYRAQHF.

The V gene is TRBV6-4, the J gene TRBJ2-1; TRBD2 is a possible D gene (5 bases). Trimming stripped 0 bases from V and 7 bases from J, with 7 bases between. The CDR3 spans 13 residues. Germline assignment: CDR1 MRHNA and CDR2 SNTAGT. CDR3 bases: TGTGCCAGCAGTGACTCCGGGGAGAATGAGCAGTTCTTC. This codes for CASSDSGENEQFF.

This clone was seen just once. J is TRBJ2-1 and V is TRBV9; the match to TRBD2 covers 9 bases. The CDR3 has 17 residues. The V gene end was trimmed by 4 bases and the J gene end by 4 bases; junction bases not matched to a gene: 12. The germline V gene has CDR1 SGDLS and CDR2 YYNGEE. The CDR3 DNA reads TGTGCCAGCAGCACCGCCCTTAGCGGGGGCACATACAATGAGCAGTTCTTC. Protein: CASSTALSGGTYNEQFF.

V usage is TRBV11-2 and J usage is TRBJ1-1; 9 bases agree with TRBD1. Trimming took 4 bases from V and 10 from J; bases not matched to a gene: 13. The germline gives CDR1 SGHAT, CDR2 FQNNGV. The CDR3 consists of 15 residues. The CDR3 coding sequence is TGTGCCAGCAGCTACTTCAACGGACAGGGGTCGGTAGCTTTCTTT. Encoded protein: CASSYFNGQGSVAFF.

This clone is a singleton in its sample. V usage is TRBV15 and J usage is TRBJ2-7; 8 bases map to TRBD1. There are 14 residues in the CDR3. The J segment lost 5 bases and the V segment lost 3 bases, leaving 6 bases of the junction unmatched. Germline lookup yields CDR1 LNHNV and CDR2 YYDKDF (reference sequence). The CDR3 DNA reads as TGTGCCACCAGCAGGATTGACAGGGGAGACGAGCAGTACTTC. Protein sequence: CATSRIDRGDEQYF.

The J gene is TRBJ2-3, the V gene TRBV2, with no clear D. The length of the CDR3 is 14 residues. V was trimmed by 4 bases and J by 0 bases, leaving 8 bases between them. Germline lookup yields CDR1 SNHLY and CDR2 FYNNEI. In nucleotides, the CDR3 is TGTGCCAGCAGTGCCGAGTCTAGCACAGATACGCAGTATTTT. Translation gives CASSAESSTDTQYF.

This rearrangement joins TRBV4-2 to TRBJ2-7; the D is unclear. CDR1 and CDR2 (germline): LGHNA, YNFKEQ. Between the trimmed V and J ends, which lost 0 bases and 1 base, there was a span of 4 bases. The CDR3 consists of 13 residues. The CDR3 coding sequence is TGTGCCAGCAGCCAAGATCTTTCCTACGAGCAGTACTTC. Protein sequence: CASSQDLSYEQYF.

The sample holds many counts of this clone. The chain uses TRBV4-1 and TRBJ2-2; TRBD2 aligns across 8 bases. The CDR3 loop spans 16 amino acids. The germline gives CDR1 MGHRA, CDR2 YSYEKL. V shed 3 bases and J 4 bases; nucleotides not matched to a gene: 7. CDR3 loop: CASSQVAGRSTGELFF. The CDR3 coding sequence is TGCGCCAGCAGCCAGGTAGCGGGACGGAGCACCGGGGAGCTGTTTTTT.

V is TRBV12-3 or TRBV12-4 and J is TRBJ2-3; D ambiguous. The CDR3 is 11 residues long. Trimming removed 6 bases at V and 7 bases at J, with 8 bases between. For the CDR3, the DNA is TGTGCCAGCAGATATGTAAATACGCAGTATTTT. Its translation: CASRYVNTQYF.

The chain carries TRBV28 and TRBJ2-5; 10 bases align to TRBD1. This CDR3 comprises 18 residues. Germline V gives CDR1 MDHEN, CDR2 SYDVKM. The V gene end was trimmed by 6 bases and the J gene end by 0 bases; junction bases not matched to a gene: 13. CDR3 DNA: TGTGCCAGCAGATCGACAGGGGGCCATCCAAAGTACCAAGAGACCCAGTACTTC. Translation gives CASRSTGGHPKYQETQYF.

The rearrangement joins TRBV2 to TRBJ1-2; 8 bases line up with TRBD1. V lost 6 bases to trimming and J lost 4 bases; unmatched junction nucleotides: 10. Germline V gene sequence: CDR1 SNHLY, CDR2 FYNNEI. The CDR3 length is 15 residues. As DNA, the CDR3 is TGTGCCAGCAGCAAACAGGGGGTAGTTGGCTATGGCTACACCTTC. It yields the protein CASSKQGVVGYGYTF.

This clone was seen only a few times. DNA of the CDR3: TGTGCCAGCAGCCGATTTCTCCGAACAGACGACTACGAGCAGTACTTC. Translation: CASSRFLRTDDYEQYF. The V and J genes are TRBV4-2 and TRBJ2-7; D remains ambiguous. The CDR3 spans 16 residues. CDR1 is LGHNA, CDR2 YNFKEQ, per germline. The V gene lost 4 bases and the J gene lost 3 bases, with 19 bases spanning the gap.